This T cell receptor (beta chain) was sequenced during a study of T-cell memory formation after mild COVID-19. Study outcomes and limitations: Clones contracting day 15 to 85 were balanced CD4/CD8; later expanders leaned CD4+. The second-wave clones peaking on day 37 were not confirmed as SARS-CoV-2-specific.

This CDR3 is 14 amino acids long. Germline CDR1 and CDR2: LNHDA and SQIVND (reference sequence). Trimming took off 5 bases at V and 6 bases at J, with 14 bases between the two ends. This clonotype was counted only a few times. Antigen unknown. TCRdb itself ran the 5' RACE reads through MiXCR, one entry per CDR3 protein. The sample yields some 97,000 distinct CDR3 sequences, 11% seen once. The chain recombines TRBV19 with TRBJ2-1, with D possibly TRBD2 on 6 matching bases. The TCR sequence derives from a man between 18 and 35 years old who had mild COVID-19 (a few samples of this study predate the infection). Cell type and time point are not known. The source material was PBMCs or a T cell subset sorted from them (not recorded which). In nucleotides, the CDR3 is TGTGCCAGTAGTGACTGGGGGGAAAGCAATGAGCAGTTCTTC. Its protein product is CASSDWGESNEQFF.